The rows below give T cell receptor beta chains drawn from one sample of a study of graft-versus-host responses after intestinal transplantation. Repertoires were generated with immunoSEQ multiplex PCR, while TCRdb's copy carries only in-frame clones and drops some. The sample has 65,000 to 85,000 clones, around nine tenths seen once. Sample: bone marrow, taken approximately 740 days after intestinal transplantation. All receptors derive from a human patient who received an intestinal transplant, so some T cells may come from the graft donor. Each CDR3 is given with its conserved first and last residue. The order of the fields is CDR3 length, V gene, clone size, J gene, CDR3 protein. The listing skips clone size in some rows; elsewhere it reads once, few, many or a size class.

13	TRBV29-1	.	TRBJ2-7	CSVEIYDSYEQYF
16	TRBV12-5	.	TRBJ1-4	CASGSPSDATNEKLFF
18	TRBV5-4	.	TRBJ2-2	CASSRLAGGPHFAGELFF
14	TRBV15	.	TRBJ2-7	CATSPTRNPYEQYF
13	TRBV28	.	TRBJ2-7	CASTGSLTYEQYF
14	TRBV2	.	TRBJ2-5	CASSAGTTPPTQYF
15	TRBV6-1	.	TRBJ2-1	CASSDTGSSYNEQFF
15	TRBV27	once	TRBJ2-7	CASSNLPSGSYEQYF
19	TRBV2	.	TRBJ2-2	CASSPRARQIPTYTGELFF
15	TRBV9	.	TRBJ1-3	CASSAGQASGNTIYF
15	TRBV4-1	.	TRBJ2-7	CASSQDSAISYEQYF
14	TRBV28	.	TRBJ2-5	CASSYAWAGETQYF